The 15 T cell receptor beta chains given below trace back to one sample, sequenced in a study of monozygotic twins with inflammatory bowel disease. From its re-call of the 5' RACE reads, TCRdb lists each CDR3 protein once, without DNA. This sample's table reports approximately 390,000 distinct CDR3 sequences. Sequencing was performed on blood. The receptors were gathered from a human donor with ulcerative colitis or Crohn's disease, or a healthy co-twin of an affected twin (not recorded which).

V is TRBV7-2 and J is TRBJ2-7; the TCRdb D gene call, TRBD1, has no DNA to confirm it. The germline V gene encodes CDR1 SGHTA and CDR2 FQGNSA. CDR3 length equals 15 residues. CDR3 loop: CASSLVGVSTYEQYF.

The chain links TRBV9 to TRBJ2-1; no DNA is available, so the TRBD2 call from TCRdb remains unchecked. Germline-derived CDR1 and CDR2 are SGDLS and YYNGEE. This CDR3 spans 15 amino acids. This CDR3 reads CASSAGTSGSNEQFF.

The genes are TRBV28 and TRBJ2-2; as DNA is missing, the TRBD1 call by TCRdb cannot be tested. The CDR3 has 14 residues. CDR1 is MDHEN and CDR2 is SYDVKM in the germline V gene. Here the CDR3 reads CARSWGPVTGELFF.

The chain couples TRBV7-9 to TRBJ1-3; TCRdb gives TRBD1 as the D gene, but with no DNA this cannot be confirmed. CDR3 length equals 17 residues. Per the germline V gene, CDR1 is SEHNR and CDR2 is FQNEAQ (reference sequence). The CDR3 reads CASSPIIRDIMGNTIYF.

CDR3 in amino acids: CSGRAGSSYNEQFF. This sequence joins TRBV29-1 and TRBJ2-1; checking the TCRdb D call of TRBD2 is not possible without DNA. Germline lookup yields CDR1 SQVTM and CDR2 ANQGSEA. The CDR3 has 14 residues.

The chain uses TRBV7-9 and TRBJ2-1; as DNA is missing, the TRBD2 call by TCRdb cannot be tested. The germline CDR1 and CDR2 sequences are SEHNR and FQNEAQ (reference sequence). The CDR3 is 15 residues long. The chain's CDR3 is CASSLGLAYIDEQFF. The whole variable domain, remainder taken from reference TRBV7-9 and TRBJ2-1, is DTGVSQNPRHKITKRGQNVTFRCDPISEHNRLYWYRQTLGQGPEFLTYFQNEAQLEKSRLLSDRFSAERPKGSFSTLEIQRTEQGDSAMYLCASSLGLAYIDEQFFGPGTRLTVL.

The V gene is TRBV10-3, the J gene TRBJ1-6; as DNA is missing, the TRBD1 call by TCRdb cannot be tested. The CDR3 runs to 14 residues. Looked up from germline, CDR1 is ENHRY and CDR2 is SYGVKD. The CDR3 is CAIRGTGRNSPLHF.

The CDR3: CASSHFPGTSGSYNEQFF. This chain uses TRBV4-1 with TRBJ2-1; TCRdb's D call of TRBD2 is untestable without DNA. Germline V gene sequence: CDR1 MGHRA, CDR2 YSYEKL. The CDR3 spans 18 residues.

V and J are TRBV20-1 and TRBJ1-6; TCRdb picks TRBD1, but there is no DNA to check that call. There are 14 residues in the CDR3. In germline, CDR1 is DFQATT, CDR2 SNEGSKA (reference sequence). CDR3 sequence reads: CSARDRGAGSPLHF.

The chain combines TRBV7-9 with TRBJ1-2; there is no DNA to check the TCRdb D call of TRBD1. The length of the CDR3 is 13 residues. Germline-derived CDR1 and CDR2 are SEHNR and FQNEAQ (reference sequence). CDR3 amino acids: CASSNDRNYGYTF.

The rearrangement links TRBV29-1 to TRBJ1-1; the D call from TCRdb, TRBD1, cannot be confirmed without DNA. The CDR3 is 15 residues long. Germline values: CDR1 SQVTM, CDR2 ANQGSEA. The CDR3 protein is CSVEGMGGRGTEAFF.

This chain uses TRBV7-7 with TRBJ2-1; with no DNA, the TCRdb D assignment of TRBD1 cannot be verified. The CDR3 sequence is 13 residues long. Germline CDR1 and CDR2: SSHAT and FNYEAQ (reference sequence). The CDR3 sequence is CASSPVGPGEQFF. The complete variable domain, with remaining parts taken from reference TRBV7-7 and TRBJ2-1, reads GAGVSQSPRYKVTKRGQDVTLRCDPISSHATLYWYQQALGQGPEFLTYFNYEAQPDKSGLPSDRFSAERPEGSISTLTIQRTEQRDSAMYRCASSPVGPGEQFFGPGTRLTVL.

This chain links TRBV7-2 with TRBJ2-1. This CDR3 has 14 amino acids. Germline loops: CDR1 SGHTA, CDR2 FQGNSA. CDR3: CASSPSLSVYEQFF. The entire variable domain, with the rest obtained from reference TRBV7-2 and TRBJ2-1, is as follows: GAGVSQSPSNKVTEKGKDVELRCDPISGHTALYWYRQSLGQGLEFLIYFQGNSAPDKSGLPSDRFSAERTGGSVSTLTIQRTQQEDSAVYLCASSPSLSVYEQFFGPGTRLTVL.

The chain combines TRBV9 with TRBJ1-2. The germline CDR1 and CDR2 sequences are SGDLS and YYNGEE. CDR3 length: 13 residues. CDR3 sequence reads: CASSVTEVYGYTF.

The V gene is TRBV10-3, the J gene TRBJ1-2; TCRdb designates TRBD1, a call that cannot be tested without DNA. The germline gives CDR1 ENHRY, CDR2 SYGVKD. The CDR3 sequence is 15 residues long. CDR3 sequence: CAISSSRGLGYGYTF.